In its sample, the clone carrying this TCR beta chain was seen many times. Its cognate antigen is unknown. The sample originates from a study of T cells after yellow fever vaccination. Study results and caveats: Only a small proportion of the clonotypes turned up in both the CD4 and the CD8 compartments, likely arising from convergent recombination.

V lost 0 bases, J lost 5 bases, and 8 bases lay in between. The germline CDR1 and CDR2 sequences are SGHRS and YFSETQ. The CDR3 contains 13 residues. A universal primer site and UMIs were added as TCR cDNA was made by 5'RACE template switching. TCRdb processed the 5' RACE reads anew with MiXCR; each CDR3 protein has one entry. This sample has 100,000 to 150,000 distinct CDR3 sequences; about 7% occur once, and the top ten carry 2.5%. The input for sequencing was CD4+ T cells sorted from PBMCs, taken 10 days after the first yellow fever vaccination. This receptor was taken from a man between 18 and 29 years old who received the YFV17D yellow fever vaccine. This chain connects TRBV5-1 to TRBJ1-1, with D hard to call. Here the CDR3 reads CASSLVPGTEAFF. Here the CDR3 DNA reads TGCGCCAGCAGCTTGGTACCTGGGACTGAAGCTTTCTTT.